Shown below are 4 T cell receptor beta chains from a single sample sequenced in a study of T cell responses to AZD1222 COVID-19 vaccine. Sequencing used immunoSEQ multiplex PCR; TCRdb keeps in-frame clones, though not all of them. Of 150,000 to 200,000 clones detected, roughly 93% appear once; the ten largest clones hold 3.5% to 5%. The sample here was peripheral blood, taken on day 0 of AZD1222 vaccination. The receptors were sampled from an adult in good health.

This clone was seen only once. V and J are TRBV5-1 and TRBJ2-5; 10 bases align to TRBD2. Germline CDR1 is SGHRS and CDR2 is YFSETQ. Unmatched junction bases numbered 2, after V lost 0 bases and J lost 0 bases. The CDR3 extends over 16 amino acids. The CDR3 loop reads CASSLGLAGDQETQYF. CDR3 sequence (DNA): TGCGCCAGCAGCTTGGGTCTAGCGGGAGACCAAGAGACCCAGTACTTC.

The chain joins TRBV19 to TRBJ1-3; no definite D call. Germline V lookup: CDR1 LNHDA, CDR2 SQIVND (reference sequence). The CDR3 has 13 residues. Between the trimmed V and J ends, which lost 6 bases and 0 bases, there was a span of 6 bases. This CDR3 reads CASRKPSGNTIYF. The CDR3 DNA reads TGTGCCAGTAGGAAACCCTCTGGAAACACCATATATTTT. Full variable domain (missing parts from reference TRBV19 and TRBJ1-3): DGGITQSPKYLFRKEGQNVTLSCEQNLNHDAMYWYRQDPGQGLRLIYYSQIVNDFQKGDIAEGYSVSREKKESFPLTVTSAQKNPTAFYLCASRKPSGNTIYFGEGSWLTVV.

The CDR3 here is CASSLVTGVGYTF. In DNA, the CDR3 is TGTGCCAGCAGCTTAGTGACGGGAGTGGGCTACACCTTC. The V and J genes are TRBV11-2 and TRBJ1-2; no clear D. The CDR3 is 13 amino acids. Germline CDR1 is SGHAT and CDR2 is FQNNGV. Deletions cut 1 base from V and 8 bases from J, with 11 bases between.

This clone was detected a few times. V usage is TRBV11-2 and J usage is TRBJ1-4, with D hard to call. The CDR3 contains 15 residues. Trimming left V 5 bases short and J 3 bases short, with 13 bases between. The V gene's germline CDR1 is SGHAT and CDR2 FQNNGV. The CDR3 protein is CASSEWTVPNEKLFF. DNA of the CDR3: TGTGCCAGCAGCGAATGGACCGTACCTAATGAAAAACTGTTTTTT.